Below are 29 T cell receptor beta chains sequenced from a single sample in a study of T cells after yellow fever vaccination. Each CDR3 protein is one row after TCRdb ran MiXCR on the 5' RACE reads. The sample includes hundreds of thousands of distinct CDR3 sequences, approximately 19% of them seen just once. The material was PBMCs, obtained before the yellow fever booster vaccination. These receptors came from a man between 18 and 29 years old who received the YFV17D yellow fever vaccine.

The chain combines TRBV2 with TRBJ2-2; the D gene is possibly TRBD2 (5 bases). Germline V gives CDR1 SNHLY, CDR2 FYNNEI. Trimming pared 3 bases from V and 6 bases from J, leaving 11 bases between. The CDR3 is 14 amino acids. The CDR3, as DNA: TGTGCCAGCAGTGATGGGAGTGGCGCCGGGGAGCTGTTTTTT. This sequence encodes CASSDGSGAGELFF. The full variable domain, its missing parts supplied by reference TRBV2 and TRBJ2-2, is EPEVTQTPSHQVTQMGQEVILRCVPISNHLYFYWYRQILGQKVEFLVSFYNNEISEKSEIFDDQFSVERPDGSNFTLKIRSTKLEDSAMYFCASSDGSGAGELFFGEGSRLTVL.

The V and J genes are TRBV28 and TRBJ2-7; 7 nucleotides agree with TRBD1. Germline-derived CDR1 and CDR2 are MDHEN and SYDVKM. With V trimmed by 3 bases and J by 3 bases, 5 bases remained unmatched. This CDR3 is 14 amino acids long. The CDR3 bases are TGTGCCAGCAGTTTCGGGGCAGGGGGCTACGAGCAGTACGTC. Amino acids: CASSFGAGGYEQYV.

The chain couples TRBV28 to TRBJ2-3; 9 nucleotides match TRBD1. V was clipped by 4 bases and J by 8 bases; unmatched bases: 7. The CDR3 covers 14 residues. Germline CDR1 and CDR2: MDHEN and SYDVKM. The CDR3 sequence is CASSSGQGVTTQYF. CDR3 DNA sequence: TGTGCCAGCAGTTCGGGACAGGGAGTCACTACGCAGTATTTT.

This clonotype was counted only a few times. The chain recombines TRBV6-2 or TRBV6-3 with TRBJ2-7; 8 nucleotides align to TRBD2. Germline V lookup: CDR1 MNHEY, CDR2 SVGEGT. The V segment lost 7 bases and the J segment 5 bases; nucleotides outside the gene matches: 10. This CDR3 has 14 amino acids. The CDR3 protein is CASKPGGLFNEQYV. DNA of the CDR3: TGTGCCAGCAAACCGGGGGGGCTTTTCAACGAGCAGTACGTC.

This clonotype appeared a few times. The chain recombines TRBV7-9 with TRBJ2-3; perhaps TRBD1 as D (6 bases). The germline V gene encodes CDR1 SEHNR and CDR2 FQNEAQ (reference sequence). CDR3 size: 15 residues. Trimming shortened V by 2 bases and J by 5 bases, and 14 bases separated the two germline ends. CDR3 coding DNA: TGTGCCAGCAGCTTAAACAGGGCGATGGAAGATACGCAGTATTTT. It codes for CASSLNRAMEDTQYF.

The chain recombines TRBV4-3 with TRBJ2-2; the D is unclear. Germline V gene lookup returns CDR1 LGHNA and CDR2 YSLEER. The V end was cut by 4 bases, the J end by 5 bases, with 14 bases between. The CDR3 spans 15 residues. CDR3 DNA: TGCGCCAGCAGCCCAGGAGCTAGACGGACCGGGGAGCTGTTTTTT. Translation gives CASSPGARRTGELFF.

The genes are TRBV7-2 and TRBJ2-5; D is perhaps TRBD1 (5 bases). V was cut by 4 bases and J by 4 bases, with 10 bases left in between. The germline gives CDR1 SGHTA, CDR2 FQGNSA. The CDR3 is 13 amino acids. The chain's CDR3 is CASSYQGGETQYF. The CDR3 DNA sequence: TGTGCCAGCAGCTACCAGGGTGGAGAGACCCAGTACTTC.

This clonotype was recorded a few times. CDR3 in amino acids: CASRHTGVNTGELFF. The CDR3 DNA reads TGTGCCAGCAGACACACAGGCGTCAACACCGGGGAGCTGTTTTTT. The chain uses TRBV6-2 or TRBV6-3 and TRBJ2-2; D may be TRBD1 (5 bases). This CDR3 spans 15 amino acids. The V and J ends lost 6 bases and 2 bases respectively, with 13 bases between them. Germline CDR1 MNHEY, CDR2 SVGEGT.

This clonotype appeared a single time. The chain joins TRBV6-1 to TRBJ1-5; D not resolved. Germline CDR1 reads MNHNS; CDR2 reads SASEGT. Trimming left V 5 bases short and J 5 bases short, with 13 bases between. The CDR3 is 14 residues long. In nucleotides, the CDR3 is TGTGCCAGCAGTCTCGGGTTAAGCTATCAGCCCCAGCATTTT. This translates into CASSLGLSYQPQHF.

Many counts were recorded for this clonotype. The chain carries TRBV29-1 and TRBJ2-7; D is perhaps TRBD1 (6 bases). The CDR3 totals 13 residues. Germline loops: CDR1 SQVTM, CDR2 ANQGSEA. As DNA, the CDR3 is TGCAGGTTAGACAGGTTCTACCCCCTCGAGCAGTACGTC. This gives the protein CRLDRFYPLEQYV.

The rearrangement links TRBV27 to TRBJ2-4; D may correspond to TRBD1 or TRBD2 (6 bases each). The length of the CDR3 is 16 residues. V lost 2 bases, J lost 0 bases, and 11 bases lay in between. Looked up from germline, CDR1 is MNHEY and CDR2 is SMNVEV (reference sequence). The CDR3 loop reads CASSLGGGLAKNIQYF. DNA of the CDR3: TGTGCCAGCAGTTTAGGAGGGGGACTAGCCAAAAACATTCAGTACTTC.

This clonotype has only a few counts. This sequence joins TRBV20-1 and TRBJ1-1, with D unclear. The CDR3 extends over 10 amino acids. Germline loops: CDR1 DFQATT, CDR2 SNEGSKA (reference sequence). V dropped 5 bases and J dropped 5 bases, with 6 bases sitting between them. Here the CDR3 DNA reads TGCAGTGCTTCAACGACTGAAGCTTTCTTT. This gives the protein CSASTTEAFF.

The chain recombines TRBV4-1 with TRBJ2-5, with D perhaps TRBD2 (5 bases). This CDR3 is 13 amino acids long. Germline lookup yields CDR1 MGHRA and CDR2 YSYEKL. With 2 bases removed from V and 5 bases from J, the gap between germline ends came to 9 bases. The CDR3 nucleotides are TGCGCCAGCAGCCAATGGAGGTGGGAGACCCAGTACTTC. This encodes CASSQWRWETQYF.

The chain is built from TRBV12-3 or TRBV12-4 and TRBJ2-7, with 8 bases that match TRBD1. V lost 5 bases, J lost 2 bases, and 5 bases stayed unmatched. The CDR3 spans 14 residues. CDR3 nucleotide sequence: TGTGCCAGCAGTCCCAGGGGGCTCACCTACGAGCAGTACTTC. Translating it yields CASSPRGLTYEQYF.

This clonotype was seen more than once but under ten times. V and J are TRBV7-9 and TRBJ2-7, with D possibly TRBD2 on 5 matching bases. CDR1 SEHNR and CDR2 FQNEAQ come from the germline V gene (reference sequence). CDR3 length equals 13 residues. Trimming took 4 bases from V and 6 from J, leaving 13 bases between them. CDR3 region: CASSSGNRGEQYF. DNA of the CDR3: TGTGCCAGCAGCTCCGGGAACCGGGGCGAGCAGTACTTC.

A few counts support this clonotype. DNA of the CDR3: TGCAGTGCTAGGGGTCTGGGGCAGTCGAACACTGAAGCTTTCTTT. As protein: CSARGLGQSNTEAFF. The V call is TRBV20-1, the J call TRBJ1-1, with D perhaps matching TRBD1 (5 bases). The germline V gene encodes CDR1 DFQATT and CDR2 SNEGSKA (reference sequence). The CDR3 has 15 amino acids. The ends were cut back, 3 bases at V and 1 base at J, with 15 bases in the middle.

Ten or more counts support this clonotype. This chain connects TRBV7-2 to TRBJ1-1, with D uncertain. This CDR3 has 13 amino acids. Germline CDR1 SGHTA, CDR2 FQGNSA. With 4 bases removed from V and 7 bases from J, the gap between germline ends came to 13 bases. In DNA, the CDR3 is TGTGCCAGCAGCTACGTACGGGGATTTGAAGCTTTCTTT. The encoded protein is CASSYVRGFEAFF.

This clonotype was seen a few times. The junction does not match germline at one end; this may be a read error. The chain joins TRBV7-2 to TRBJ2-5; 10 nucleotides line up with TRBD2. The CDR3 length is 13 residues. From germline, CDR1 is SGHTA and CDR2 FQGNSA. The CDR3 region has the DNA TGTGCCAGCAGCTTTTTGGAGCGGGGGGGTCAGAACTTC. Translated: CASSFLERGGQNF.

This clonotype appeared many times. CDR3 DNA: TGTGCCAGCAGCCCCCCGAGCAATGAGCAGTTCTTC. Translation: CASSPPSNEQFF. V is TRBV3-1 and J is TRBJ2-1; D gene unclear. V was trimmed by 4 bases and J by 6 bases, leaving 7 bases between them. The germline V gene encodes CDR1 LGHDT and CDR2 YNNKEL (reference sequence). This CDR3 region has 12 residues.

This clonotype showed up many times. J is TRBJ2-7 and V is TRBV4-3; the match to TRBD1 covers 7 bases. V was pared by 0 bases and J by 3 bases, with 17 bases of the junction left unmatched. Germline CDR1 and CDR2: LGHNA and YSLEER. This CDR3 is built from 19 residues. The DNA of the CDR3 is TGCGCCAGCAGCCAAGATTCTCCCATTGGGACAGTAGTCGGCTACGAGCAGTACTTC. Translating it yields CASSQDSPIGTVVGYEQYF.

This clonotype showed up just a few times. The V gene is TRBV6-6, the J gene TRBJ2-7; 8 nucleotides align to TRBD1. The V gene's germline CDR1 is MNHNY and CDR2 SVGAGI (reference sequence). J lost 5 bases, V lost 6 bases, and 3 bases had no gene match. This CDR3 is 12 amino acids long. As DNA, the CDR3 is TGTGCCAGCAGCACGACAGGGGACGAGCAGTACGTC. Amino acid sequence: CASSTTGDEQYV.

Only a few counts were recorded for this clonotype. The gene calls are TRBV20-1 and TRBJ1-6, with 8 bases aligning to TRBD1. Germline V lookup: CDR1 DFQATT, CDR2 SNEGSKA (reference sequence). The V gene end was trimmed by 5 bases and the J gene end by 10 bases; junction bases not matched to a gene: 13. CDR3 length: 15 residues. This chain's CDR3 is CSAPKMGQDYSPLHF. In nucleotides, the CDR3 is TGCAGTGCTCCAAAAATGGGACAGGACTACTCACCCCTCCACTTT.

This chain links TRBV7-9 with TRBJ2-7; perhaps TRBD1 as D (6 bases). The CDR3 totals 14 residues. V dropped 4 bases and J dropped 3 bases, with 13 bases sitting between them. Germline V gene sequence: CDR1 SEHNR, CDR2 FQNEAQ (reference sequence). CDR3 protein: CASSYPGHLYEQYF. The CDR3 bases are TGTGCCAGCAGCTACCCGGGACATCTCTACGAGCAGTACTTC.

In DNA, the CDR3 is TGCAGCGTCCCCCCCCGGGGGGGGGGCACAGATACGCAGTATTTT. Translated: CSVPPRGGGTDTQYF. The V and J genes are TRBV29-1 and TRBJ2-3; the match to TRBD2 covers 8 bases. CDR3 size: 15 residues. From germline, CDR1 is SQVTM and CDR2 ANQGSEA. The V segment lost 6 bases and the J segment 1 base; nucleotides outside the gene matches: 9.

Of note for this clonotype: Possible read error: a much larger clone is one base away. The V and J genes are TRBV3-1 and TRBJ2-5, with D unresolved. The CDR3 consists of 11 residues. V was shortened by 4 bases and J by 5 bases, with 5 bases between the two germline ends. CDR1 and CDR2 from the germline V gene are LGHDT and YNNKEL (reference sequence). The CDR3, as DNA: TGTGCCAGCAGCCGTGTGGAGACCCAGTACTTC. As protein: CASSRVETQYF.

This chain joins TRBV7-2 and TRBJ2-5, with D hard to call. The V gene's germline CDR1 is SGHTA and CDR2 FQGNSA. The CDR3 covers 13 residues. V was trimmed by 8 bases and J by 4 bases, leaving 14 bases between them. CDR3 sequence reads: CASEVPVSETQYF. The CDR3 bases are TGTGCCAGCGAAGTACCGGTTTCAGAGACCCAGTACTTC.

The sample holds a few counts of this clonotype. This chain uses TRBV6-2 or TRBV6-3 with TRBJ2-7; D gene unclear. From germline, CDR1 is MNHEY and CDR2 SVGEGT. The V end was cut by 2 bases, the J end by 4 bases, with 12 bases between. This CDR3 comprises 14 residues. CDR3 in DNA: TGTGCCAGCAGTTACGCCGGAGCTTTGTACGAGCAGTACTTC. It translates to CASSYAGALYEQYF.

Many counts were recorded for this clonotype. The CDR3 region is CSAIGGGLAARYQETQYF. The CDR3 DNA sequence: TGCAGTGCTATTGGGGGAGGTCTCGCCGCAAGGTACCAAGAGACCCAGTACTTC. The chain recombines TRBV20-1 with TRBJ2-5; D is possibly TRBD2 (6 bases). The CDR3 runs 18 residues. Trimming left V 4 bases short and J 0 bases short, with 24 bases between. CDR1 DFQATT and CDR2 SNEGSKA come from the germline V gene (reference sequence).

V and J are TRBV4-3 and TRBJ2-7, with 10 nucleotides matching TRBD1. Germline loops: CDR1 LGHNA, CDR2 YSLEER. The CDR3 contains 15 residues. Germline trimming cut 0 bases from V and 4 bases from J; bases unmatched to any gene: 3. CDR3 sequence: CASSQEADRGYEQYF. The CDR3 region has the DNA TGCGCCAGCAGCCAAGAGGCGGACAGGGGGTACGAGCAGTACTTC.